The sequence of this TCR beta chain was determined in a study of T cells in Graves' hyperthyroidism and ophthalmopathy. Whole-study results and caveats: Most clonotypes that expanded in the thyroid above 0.001 also showed up in blood.

This CDR3 has 15 amino acids. V shed 6 bases and J shed 0 bases, with 12 bases lying between them. Looked up from germline, CDR1 is MDHEN and CDR2 is SYDVKM. Using RNA transcripts as the source, TCR beta CDR3 regions were amplified. The HTBI set primed first-round TCR CDR3 RT-PCR. One entry per CDR3 protein, called by TCRdb with MiXCR from the multiplex PCR reads. The sample carries around 340,000 distinct CDR3 sequences, 15% to 20% recorded once. This clonotype came up many times. The antigen is not known. The V call is TRBV28, the J call TRBJ1-5; perhaps TRBD1 as D (5 bases). The TCR comes from a middle-aged woman with Graves' ophthalmopathy. Sequenced sample: blood. The CDR3 bases are TGTGCCAGCAGCTTGAGGGGTACTAGCAATCAGCCCCAGCATTTT. As protein: CASSLRGTSNQPQHF.